This TCR beta chain was sequenced in a study of OX40 agonist ivuxolimab in advanced cancers. Samples of blood were obtained at baseline, on cycle 4 day 1, and on cycle 7 day 1. The method was immunoSEQ multiplex PCR; TCRdb's version includes in-frame clones alone and lacks a portion of them. The sample yields more than 40,000 clones, approximately 85% seen once. V dropped 6 bases and J dropped 11 bases, with 17 bases sitting between them. The CDR3 has 14 amino acids. Germline V gene sequence: CDR1 MDHEN, CDR2 SYDVKM. The material sequenced was CD4+ or CD8+ T cells sorted from blood, taken in a trial of the OX40 agonist ivuxolimab. The chain has TRBV28 and TRBJ1-6; tentatively, D is TRBD1 (5 bases). The TCR comes from an adult with an advanced solid tumor such as melanoma, head and neck, liver or kidney cancer. CDR3 sequence reads: CASSPRGAFAPLHF. CDR3 nucleotides: TGTGCCAGCAGCCCCCGTGGGGCATTTGCACCCCTCCACTTT.